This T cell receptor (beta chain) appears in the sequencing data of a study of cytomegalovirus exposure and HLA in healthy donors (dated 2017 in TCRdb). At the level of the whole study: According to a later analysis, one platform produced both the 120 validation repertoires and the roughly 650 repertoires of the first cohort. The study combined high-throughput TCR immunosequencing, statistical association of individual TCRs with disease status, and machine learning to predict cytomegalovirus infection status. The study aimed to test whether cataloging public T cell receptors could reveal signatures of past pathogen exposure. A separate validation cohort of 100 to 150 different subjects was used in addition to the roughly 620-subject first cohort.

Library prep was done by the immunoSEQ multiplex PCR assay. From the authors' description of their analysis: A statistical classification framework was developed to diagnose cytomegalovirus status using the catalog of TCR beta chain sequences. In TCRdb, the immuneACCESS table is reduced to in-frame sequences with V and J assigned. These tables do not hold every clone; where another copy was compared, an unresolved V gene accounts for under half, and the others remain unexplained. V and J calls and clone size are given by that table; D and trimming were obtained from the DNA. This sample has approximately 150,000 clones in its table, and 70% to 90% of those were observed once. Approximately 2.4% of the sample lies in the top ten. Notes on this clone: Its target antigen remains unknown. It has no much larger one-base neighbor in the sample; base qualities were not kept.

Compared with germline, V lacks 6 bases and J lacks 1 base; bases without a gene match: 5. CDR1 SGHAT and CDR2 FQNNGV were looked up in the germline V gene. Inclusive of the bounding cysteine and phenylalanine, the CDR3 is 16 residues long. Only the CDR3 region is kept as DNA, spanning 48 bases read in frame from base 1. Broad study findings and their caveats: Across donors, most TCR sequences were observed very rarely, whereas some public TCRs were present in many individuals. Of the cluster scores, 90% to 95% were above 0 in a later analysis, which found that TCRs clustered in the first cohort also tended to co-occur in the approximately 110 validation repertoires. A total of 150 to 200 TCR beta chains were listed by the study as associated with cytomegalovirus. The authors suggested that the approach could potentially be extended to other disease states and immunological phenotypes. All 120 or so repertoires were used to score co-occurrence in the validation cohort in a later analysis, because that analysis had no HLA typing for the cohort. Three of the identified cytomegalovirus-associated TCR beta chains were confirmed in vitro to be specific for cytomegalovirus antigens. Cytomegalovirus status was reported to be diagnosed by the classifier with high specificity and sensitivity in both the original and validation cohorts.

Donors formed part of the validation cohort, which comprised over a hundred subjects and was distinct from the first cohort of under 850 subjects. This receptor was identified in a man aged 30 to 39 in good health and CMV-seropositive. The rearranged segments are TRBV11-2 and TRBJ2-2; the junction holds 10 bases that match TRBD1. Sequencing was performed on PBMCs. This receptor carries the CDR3 CASRGGTGENTGELFF. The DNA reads TGTGCCAGCAGGGGAGGGACAGGGGAGAACACCGGGGAGCTGTTTTTT.